The 26 T cell receptor beta chains listed next were all sequenced from one sample in a study of cytomegalovirus exposure and HLA in healthy donors. The PCR contained 60 Vbeta and 13 Jbeta primers. The protocol was immunoSEQ multiplex PCR, while the TCRdb copy is restricted to in-frame clones and leaves out a portion. This sample has 120,000 or so clones; 78% occur once, and the top ten carry 11%. The sequenced sample was PBMCs. The source of these receptors is a man aged 30 to 39 in good health and CMV-seropositive.

CDR3 in DNA: TGCAGCGTTCGGACTAGCGGGAGTGCTGGCGGGGAGCTGTTTTTT. It specifies CSVRTSGSAGGELFF. The chain recombines TRBV29-1 with TRBJ2-2; 13 nucleotides align to TRBD2. The CDR3 sequence is 15 residues long. The germline CDR1 and CDR2 sequences are SQVTM and ANQGSEA. V shed 5 bases, J shed 7 bases, and the junction held 7 bases outside the gene matches.

The chain has TRBV7-2 and TRBJ1-5, with D perhaps TRBD1 (6 bases). The CDR3 runs 15 residues. Deletions cut 1 base from V and 2 bases from J, with 9 bases between. Germline CDR1 is SGHTA and CDR2 is FQGNSA. The CDR3 region has the DNA TGTGCCAGCAGCTTAGGCAGGGGTGGCAATCAGCCCCAGCATTTT. As protein: CASSLGRGGNQPQHF. The entire variable domain, with the rest obtained from reference TRBV7-2 and TRBJ1-5, is as follows: GAGVSQSPSNKVTEKGKDVELRCDPISGHTALYWYRQSLGQGLEFLIYFQGNSAPDKSGLPSDRFSAERTGGSVSTLTIQRTQQEDSAVYLCASSLGRGGNQPQHFGDGTRLSIL.

The chain uses TRBV5-4 and TRBJ2-7; 12 bases match TRBD2. V shed 3 bases and J 5 bases; nucleotides not matched to a gene: 6. Germline CDR1 is SGHNT and CDR2 is YYREEE (reference sequence). The CDR3 is 15 amino acids. In DNA form, the CDR3 reads TGTGCCAGCAGCTCGCGACTAGCGGGAGTCGACGAGCAGTACTTC. Its translation: CASSSRLAGVDEQYF.

The V and J genes are TRBV4-1 and TRBJ1-4; D gene ambiguous. Germline V CDR1 and CDR2: MGHRA, YSYEKL. Trimming left V 4 bases short and J 7 bases short, with 19 bases between. This CDR3 region has 16 residues. CDR3 sequence reads: CASSPKMFNSGEKLFF. The DNA for the CDR3 is TGCGCCAGCAGCCCTAAGATGTTCAATTCTGGTGAAAAACTGTTTTTT.

CDR3 bases: TGTGCCAGCAGTTTTTCAACGGTTTTCGGGGAGCTGTTTTTT. This codes for CASSFSTVFGELFF. The genes are TRBV6-5 and TRBJ2-2; unclear D gene. The CDR3 totals 14 residues. V lost 4 bases and J lost 7, with 13 bases in between. Looked up from germline, CDR1 is MNHEY and CDR2 is SVGAGI.

CDR3 bases: TGTGCCAGCAGCCGGACTAGCGGGAACAATGAGCAGTTCTTC. Its translation: CASSRTSGNNEQFF. The rearrangement uses TRBV27 and TRBJ2-1, with 12 bases that match TRBD2. Germline V gene sequence: CDR1 MNHEY, CDR2 SMNVEV (reference sequence). CDR3 length: 14 amino acids. V lost 6 bases, J lost 5 bases, and 2 bases stayed unmatched.

V usage is TRBV27 and J usage is TRBJ2-1; TRBD2 is a possible D gene (6 bases). The CDR3 covers 15 residues. Between the trimmed V and J ends, which lost 5 bases and 4 bases, there was a span of 15 bases. Germline assignment: CDR1 MNHEY and CDR2 SMNVEV (reference sequence). In DNA, the CDR3 is TGTGCCAGCAGTACCTCCCGGGACTTATACAATGAGCAGTTCTTC. It specifies CASSTSRDLYNEQFF.

The rearrangement links TRBV5-1 to TRBJ2-7; weak D call: TRBD2 (6 bases). V was trimmed by 7 bases and J by 6 bases, leaving 17 bases between them. Germline CDR1 is SGHRS and CDR2 is YFSETQ. The CDR3 is made up of 13 amino acids. The CDR3 sequence: CASSDSGLAEQYF. The DNA of the CDR3 is TGCGCCAGCTCGGACTCGGGACTCGCCGAGCAGTACTTC.

The rearrangement links TRBV7-9 to TRBJ2-7, with 10 bases identical to TRBD2. Trimming at V came to 6 bases and at J to 2 bases, leaving 10 bases not matched to a gene. CDR1 and CDR2 (germline): SEHNR, FQNEAQ (reference sequence). The CDR3 extends over 16 amino acids. The CDR3 here is CASSSTTSGIAYEQYF. CDR3 nucleotides: TGTGCCAGCAGTTCGACCACTAGCGGGATAGCCTACGAGCAGTACTTC.

CDR3 region: CASSRATSGSHEQYF. The DNA for the CDR3 is TGTGCCAGCAGCCGGGCGACTAGCGGGAGCCACGAGCAGTACTTC. The rearrangement uses TRBV5-4 and TRBJ2-7; 12 bases fit TRBD2. The V gene end was trimmed by 4 bases and the J gene end by 5 bases; junction bases not matched to a gene: 7. The CDR3 is made up of 15 amino acids. Germline CDR1 SGHNT, CDR2 YYREEE (reference sequence).

This chain connects TRBV4-1 to TRBJ1-2; 7 bases map to TRBD1. This CDR3 is built from 16 residues. V lost 0 bases, J lost 4 bases, and 8 bases stayed unmatched. Germline V gene lookup returns CDR1 MGHRA and CDR2 YSYEKL. This chain's CDR3 is CASSQERRGRAYGYTF. CDR3 nucleotides: TGCGCCAGCAGCCAAGAACGGAGGGGGCGCGCCTATGGCTACACCTTC.

The rearrangement joins TRBV27 to TRBJ1-4; tentative D call: TRBD1 (5 bases). Trimming took off 3 bases at V and 7 bases at J, with 15 bases between the two ends. This CDR3 comprises 15 residues. The germline V gene encodes CDR1 MNHEY and CDR2 SMNVEV (reference sequence). The CDR3 coding sequence is TGTGCCAGCAGTTTGCGGGGCGGGCACCGTGAAAAACTGTTTTTT. Translation gives CASSLRGGHREKLFF.

The chain uses TRBV7-2 and TRBJ1-2; no reliable D call. V dropped 1 base and J dropped 3 bases, with 12 bases sitting between them. CDR3 length: 15 amino acids. Germline assignment: CDR1 SGHTA and CDR2 FQGNSA. CDR3 sequence: CASSLGATRYYGYTF. The CDR3 coding sequence is TGTGCCAGCAGCTTAGGGGCAACTCGCTACTATGGCTACACCTTC.

The chain uses TRBV9 and TRBJ2-3, with TRBD1 as a possible D gene (5 bases). V shed 3 bases and J shed 4 bases, with 12 bases lying between them. CDR1 is SGDLS and CDR2 is YYNGEE in the germline V gene. The CDR3 extends over 14 amino acids. The CDR3 DNA reads TGTGCCAGCAGCGCCAGGGTAGTGGCAGATACGCAGTATTTT. Translated, it gives CASSARVVADTQYF.

This chain uses TRBV4-3 with TRBJ2-3; D is perhaps TRBD1 (6 bases). This CDR3 is built from 15 residues. Germline CDR1 is LGHNA and CDR2 is YSLEER. Trimming took off 2 bases at V and 2 bases at J, with 11 bases between the two ends. In DNA, the CDR3 is TGCGCCAGCAGCCAATTCGGGACATACACAGATACGCAGTATTTT. It yields the protein CASSQFGTYTDTQYF.

This clone has a handful of counts. The DNA of the CDR3 is TGTGCCAGCAGCCCAGGACTAGCGGGAGGTCTTAGCACAGATACGCAGTATTTT. Amino acids: CASSPGLAGGLSTDTQYF. The V call is TRBV9, the J call TRBJ2-3; the match to TRBD2 covers 14 bases. CDR1 is SGDLS, CDR2 YYNGEE, per germline. This CDR3 is 18 amino acids long. J gave up 0 bases and V 4 bases, and 7 bases lay outside the gene matches. The variable domain in full, completed from reference TRBV9 and TRBJ2-3, reads DSGVTQTPKHLITATGQRVTLRCSPRSGDLSVYWYQQSLDQGLQFLIQYYNGEERAKGNILERFSAQQFPDLHSELNLSSLELGDSALYFCASSPGLAGGLSTDTQYFGPGTRLTVL.

This sequence joins TRBV6-1 and TRBJ2-7, with D maybe TRBD2 (6 bases). The CDR3 is 14 residues long. Trimming took off 4 bases at V and 4 bases at J, with 14 bases between the two ends. In germline, CDR1 is MNHNS, CDR2 SASEGT. CDR3 protein: CASSATEEGYEQYF. As DNA, the CDR3 is TGTGCCAGCAGTGCGACCGAGGAGGGTTACGAGCAGTACTTC.

This chain joins TRBV5-4 and TRBJ1-4; D not certain. CDR3 length: 15 amino acids. V dropped 2 bases and J dropped 6 bases, with 14 bases sitting between them. From germline, CDR1 is SGHNT and CDR2 YYREEE (reference sequence). CDR3 in DNA: TGTGCCAGCAGCTTTGGGCAGTCCCTACATGAAAAACTGTTTTTT. It is translated as CASSFGQSLHEKLFF.

The chain has TRBV5-4 and TRBJ1-3, with 7 bases lining up with TRBD1. The germline gives CDR1 SGHNT, CDR2 YYREEE (reference sequence). Germline trimming cut 4 bases from V and 2 bases from J; bases unmatched to any gene: 3. CDR3 size: 14 residues. In DNA, the CDR3 is TGTGCCAGCAGCGTGCAGGGGGCTGGAAACACCATATATTTT. Translation gives CASSVQGAGNTIYF.

The genes are TRBV19 and TRBJ1-5; 7 bases line up with TRBD1. After removal of 3 bases from V and 3 bases from J, the junction contained 5 bases not matched to a gene. Germline V gene lookup returns CDR1 LNHDA and CDR2 SQIVND (reference sequence). The CDR3 totals 15 residues. This chain's CDR3 is CASSITGVYNQPQHF. The CDR3 bases are TGTGCCAGTAGTATCACAGGGGTCTACAATCAGCCCCAGCATTTT.

The chain couples TRBV6-6 to TRBJ2-1, with 10 bases aligning to TRBD1. The CDR3 is made up of 16 amino acids. V lost 2 bases and J lost 6; bases outside the gene matches: 7. Per germline, CDR1 MNHNY and CDR2 SVGAGI (reference sequence). This chain's CDR3 is CASSYALRTGGNEQFF. In DNA form, the CDR3 reads TGTGCCAGCAGTTACGCGTTAAGGACAGGGGGCAATGAGCAGTTCTTC.

The chain combines TRBV6-4 with TRBJ2-7; D gene ambiguous. This CDR3 has 13 residues. Germline CDR1 is MRHNA and CDR2 is SNTAGT. V dropped 3 bases and J dropped 6 bases, with 12 bases sitting between them. The DNA for the CDR3 is TGTGCCAGCAGTGAACGTTCGAGTTCCGAGCAGTACTTC. Residues: CASSERSSSEQYF.

The rearrangement links TRBV6-1 to TRBJ2-7; the match to TRBD1 covers 7 bases. Germline trimming cut 2 bases from V and 3 bases from J; bases unmatched to any gene: 4. The CDR3 contains 14 residues. Germline values: CDR1 MNHNS, CDR2 SASEGT. CDR3: CASSEWTGVYEQYF. The CDR3 DNA reads as TGTGCCAGCAGTGAATGGACAGGAGTCTACGAGCAGTACTTC.

V and J are TRBV18 and TRBJ2-7; 11 bases are shared with TRBD1. Germline assignment: CDR1 KGHSH and CDR2 LQKENI. V shed 6 bases and J 6 bases; nucleotides not matched to a gene: 16. The CDR3 is made up of 17 amino acids. The CDR3 protein is CASSYTTGTGGEFEQYF. CDR3 coding DNA: TGTGCCAGCTCTTACACGACCGGGACAGGGGGAGAATTCGAGCAGTACTTC.

Only one count was recorded for this clone. The CDR3 bases are TGTGCCAGCAGCTTAGAGGGACAGGGGGCCTCCGAGCAGTACTTC. This encodes CASSLEGQGASEQYF. The V and J genes are TRBV7-6 and TRBJ2-7; TRBD1 aligns across 12 bases. The CDR3 sequence is 15 residues long. The germline V gene has CDR1 SGHVS and CDR2 FNYEAQ. The V segment lost 1 base and the J segment 6 bases; nucleotides outside the gene matches: 4. The entire variable domain, with the rest obtained from reference TRBV7-6 and TRBJ2-7, is as follows: GAGVSQSPRYKVTKRGQDVALRCDPISGHVSLYWYRQALGQGPEFLTYFNYEAQQDKSGLPNDRFSAERPEGSISTLTIQRTEQRDSAMYRCASSLEGQGASEQYFGPGTRLTVT.

The chain combines TRBV6-6 with TRBJ1-4; D call uncertain. From germline, CDR1 is MNHNY and CDR2 SVGAGI (reference sequence). The CDR3 sequence is 14 residues long. The V gene lost 7 bases and the J gene lost 5 bases, with 14 bases spanning the gap. CDR3: CASTQPAANEKLFF. CDR3 DNA sequence: TGTGCCAGCACCCAACCGGCAGCGAATGAAAAACTGTTTTTT.